Below, 24 T cell receptor beta chains from the same sample are listed, as sequenced in a study of cytomegalovirus exposure and HLA in healthy donors. The protocol was immunoSEQ multiplex PCR, while the TCRdb copy is restricted to in-frame clones and leaves out a portion. The table lists 150,000 to 250,000 clones, around 80% of them singletons. Sequenced input: PBMCs. Receptors were obtained from a woman aged 30 to 39 in good health and CMV-seropositive.

V usage is TRBV11-2 and J usage is TRBJ2-1, with D possibly matching TRBD1 (6 bases). This CDR3 is 16 amino acids long. Germline CDR1 and CDR2: SGHAT and FQNNGV. Trimming took off 5 bases at V and 1 base at J, with 15 bases between the two ends. The CDR3 loop reads CASSKNRVLSYNEQFF. The DNA of the CDR3 is TGTGCCAGCAGCAAAAACAGGGTATTGTCCTACAATGAGCAGTTCTTC.

This chain joins TRBV10-3 and TRBJ1-2; D unresolved. The CDR3 consists of 15 residues. CDR1 is ENHRY and CDR2 is SYGVKD in the germline V gene. V was clipped by 3 bases and J by 2 bases, with 13 bases between them. The CDR3 region is CAISDNRAGNYGYTF. The CDR3 DNA reads TGTGCCATCAGTGATAATCGGGCGGGAAACTATGGCTACACCTTC.

CDR3 amino acids: CASSSQTGGADGYTF. CDR3 in DNA: TGTGCCAGCAGTTCACAGACAGGGGGCGCGGATGGCTACACCTTC. The rearrangement uses TRBV6-6 and TRBJ1-2; TRBD1 matches at 10 bases. The CDR3 is made up of 15 amino acids. The V and J ends lost 4 bases and 6 bases, in that order; junction bases with no gene match: 8. Per germline, CDR1 MNHNY and CDR2 SVGAGI (reference sequence).

The chain carries TRBV5-6 and TRBJ2-3; 7 bases fit TRBD2. The V gene's germline CDR1 is SGHDT and CDR2 YYEEEE. This CDR3 spans 18 amino acids. Trimming at V came to 1 base and at J to 0 bases, leaving 11 bases not matched to a gene. CDR3 coding DNA: TGTGCCAGCAGCTTGATCCCTCCCCGCGGGGGAAGCACAGATACGCAGTATTTT. Encoded protein: CASSLIPPRGGSTDTQYF.

The chain recombines TRBV28 with TRBJ1-2; D gene uncertain. Trimming left V 9 bases short and J 5 bases short, with 13 bases between. The germline CDR1 and CDR2 sequences are MDHEN and SYDVKM. The CDR3 is made up of 12 amino acids. The CDR3 protein is CASSGARYGYTF. CDR3 sequence (DNA): TGTGCCAGTTCGGGAGCCAGATATGGCTACACCTTC.

Only a few counts were recorded for this clone. This chain links TRBV2 with TRBJ2-5; 11 positions agree with TRBD2. Germline values: CDR1 SNHLY, CDR2 FYNNEI. V lost 7 bases to trimming and J lost 0 bases; unmatched junction nucleotides: 4. The CDR3 is 15 residues long. This CDR3 reads CASKRTSGYQETQYF. CDR3 DNA sequence: TGTGCCAGCAAGAGGACTAGCGGGTACCAAGAGACCCAGTACTTC.

This clone was counted only a few times. The chain links TRBV19 to TRBJ1-2; 8 nucleotides match TRBD1. V was clipped by 3 bases and J by 8 bases; unmatched bases: 8. CDR3 length: 14 amino acids. Germline loops: CDR1 LNHDA, CDR2 SQIVND (reference sequence). CDR3 sequence (DNA): TGTGCCAGTAGTATTGTGAGGACAGGGAGCGGCTACACCTTC. Protein sequence: CASSIVRTGSGYTF.

The sample holds one count of this clone. The V and J genes are TRBV2 and TRBJ2-5; 7 bases are a match to TRBD1. J gave up 4 bases and V 6 bases, and 11 bases lay outside the gene matches. This CDR3 has 15 residues. Per germline, CDR1 SNHLY and CDR2 FYNNEI. The CDR3 here is CASRPLDRPRETQYF. The CDR3 region has the DNA TGTGCCAGCAGACCTTTGGACAGGCCGAGAGAGACCCAGTACTTC.

The chain links TRBV18 to TRBJ2-7; D is perhaps TRBD2 (5 bases). V was clipped by 5 bases and J by 7 bases, with 15 bases between them. The CDR3 has 13 residues. Germline CDR1 KGHSH, CDR2 LQKENI. The CDR3, as DNA: TGTGCCAGCTCAGGCGCAGAGACGGGGGAGCAGTACTTC. Protein: CASSGAETGEQYF.

V is TRBV7-8 and J is TRBJ2-7, with 7 bases lining up with TRBD2. The CDR3 runs 15 residues. From germline, CDR1 is SGHVS and CDR2 FQNEAQ. J gave up 0 bases and V 5 bases, and 7 bases lay outside the gene matches. The CDR3 here is CASSRGDLNSYEQYF. CDR3 sequence (DNA): TGTGCCAGCAGCCGGGGGGATTTGAACTCCTACGAGCAGTACTTC.

This clone was found a few times. The chain couples TRBV11-2 to TRBJ1-2; a weak D match, TRBD1 (5 bases). Germline-derived CDR1 and CDR2 are SGHAT and FQNNGV. The CDR3 has 14 residues. V gave up 3 bases and J gave up 6 bases, with 14 bases separating them. The CDR3: CASSFIPAGHGYTF. Here the CDR3 DNA reads TGTGCCAGCAGCTTTATCCCCGCAGGGCATGGCTACACCTTC.

The chain has TRBV5-1 and TRBJ2-3, with 9 bases lining up with TRBD2. Germline values: CDR1 SGHRS, CDR2 YFSETQ. This CDR3 has 16 residues. V trimming: 2 bases; J trimming: 4 bases; junction bases outside the gene matches: 8. Written as DNA, the CDR3 is TGCGCCAGCAGCTTCTTTAGCGGGAGAGGCGCAGATACGCAGTATTTT. Protein sequence: CASSFFSGRGADTQYF.

This clone was observed a single time. The chain uses TRBV7-8 and TRBJ2-7; 8 bases are shared with TRBD1. Germline CDR1 reads SGHVS; CDR2 reads FQNEAQ. Trimming took 1 base from V and 0 from J; bases not matched to a gene: 2. The CDR3 is made up of 15 amino acids. The CDR3 protein is CASSLGTGFSYEQYF. CDR3 nucleotides: TGTGCCAGCAGCTTAGGGACAGGGTTCTCCTACGAGCAGTACTTC. Variable domain in full (rest from reference TRBV7-8 and TRBJ2-7): GAGVSQSPRYKVAKRGQDVALRCDPISGHVSLFWYQQALGQGPEFLTYFQNEAQLDKSGLPSDRFFAERPEGSVSTLKIQRTQQEDSAVYLCASSLGTGFSYEQYFGPGTRLTVT.

The rearrangement uses TRBV28 and TRBJ2-7; D gene uncertain. The CDR3 is made up of 15 amino acids. Germline CDR1 reads MDHEN; CDR2 reads SYDVKM. Trimming pared 1 base from V and 3 bases from J, leaving 13 bases between. The CDR3 region is CASSLFPFPLYEQYF. The CDR3 nucleotides are TGTGCCAGCAGTTTATTCCCTTTCCCTCTCTACGAGCAGTACTTC.

This clone has just one count. The chain recombines TRBV28 with TRBJ2-7; 11 bases line up with TRBD2. In germline, CDR1 is MDHEN, CDR2 SYDVKM. The CDR3 is made up of 16 amino acids. The V and J ends lost 5 bases and 0 bases, in that order; junction bases with no gene match: 6. CDR3 nucleotides: TGTGCCAGCAGTAGACTAGCGGGAACAATCTCCTACGAGCAGTACTTC. Translation: CASSRLAGTISYEQYF. The full variable domain, with the rest looked up from reference TRBV28 and TRBJ2-7, is DVKVTQSSRYLVKRTGEKVFLECVQDMDHENMFWYRQDPGLGLRLIYFSYDVKMKEKGDIPEGYSVSREKKERFSLILESASTNQTSMYLCASSRLAGTISYEQYFGPGTRLTVT.

This clone appeared once. The V gene is TRBV29-1, the J gene TRBJ2-5, with 11 bases aligning to TRBD1. Germline lookup yields CDR1 SQVTM and CDR2 ANQGSEA. After removal of 7 bases from V and 0 bases from J, the junction contained 4 bases not matched to a gene. This CDR3 is 14 amino acids long. The CDR3 sequence: CSGTGGWYQETQYF. For the CDR3, the DNA is TGCAGCGGGACAGGGGGCTGGTACCAAGAGACCCAGTACTTC. The variable domain in full, completed from reference TRBV29-1 and TRBJ2-5, reads SAVISQKPSRDICQRGTSLTIQCQVDSQVTMMFWYRQQPGQSLTLIATANQGSEATYESGFVIDKFPISRPNLTFSTLTVSNMSPEDSSIYLCSGTGGWYQETQYFGPGTRLLVL.

This sequence joins TRBV12-5 and TRBJ2-6; 7 bases agree with TRBD2. CDR1 is LGHNT, CDR2 FRNRAP, per germline. The junction had 4 bases not matched to a gene; V was cut back by 6 bases and J by 2 bases. The CDR3 extends over 15 amino acids. CDR3 nucleotide sequence: TGTGCTAGTGGCCCGGGGGGAGCTGGGGCCAACGTCCTGACTTTC. Residues: CASGPGGAGANVLTF.

The V call is TRBV2, the J call TRBJ1-5, with a possible D match to TRBD1 (5 bases). Per germline, CDR1 SNHLY and CDR2 FYNNEI. V was trimmed by 4 bases and J by 1 base, leaving 14 bases between them. CDR3 length: 16 amino acids. CDR3 in DNA: TGTGCCAGCAGTGGAGCGGGGCTTTGGAGCAATCAGCCCCAGCATTTT. Its protein is CASSGAGLWSNQPQHF.

This clone has just one count. The chain combines TRBV28 with TRBJ1-5; D may be TRBD1 (6 bases). This CDR3 spans 15 amino acids. Germline V gene lookup returns CDR1 MDHEN and CDR2 SYDVKM. V dropped 3 bases and J dropped 4 bases, with 13 bases sitting between them. CDR3 residues: CASSFPRGTNQPQHF. CDR3 coding DNA: TGTGCCAGCAGTTTCCCTAGGGGGACAAATCAGCCCCAGCATTTT.

J is TRBJ1-1 and V is TRBV10-3, with D possibly matching TRBD1 (5 bases). V was clipped by 6 bases and J by 0 bases, with 8 bases between them. The CDR3 loop spans 13 amino acids. Germline lookup yields CDR1 ENHRY and CDR2 SYGVKD. The CDR3 DNA follows: TGTGCCATCAGGGGAGGGGTGAACACTGAAGCTTTCTTT. It encodes CAIRGGVNTEAFF.

V and J are TRBV29-1 and TRBJ2-5, with D uncertain. V dropped 0 bases and J dropped 5 bases, with 13 bases sitting between them. The CDR3 covers 14 residues. Germline values: CDR1 SQVTM, CDR2 ANQGSEA. The DNA of the CDR3 is TGCAGCGTTGAAGACCCCGAGGCCGGGGAGACCCAGTACTTC. Translating gives CSVEDPEAGETQYF.

This clone has only one observation. V usage is TRBV15 and J usage is TRBJ1-5, with D perhaps TRBD1 (6 bases). CDR3 size: 12 residues. Looked up from germline, CDR1 is LNHNV and CDR2 is YYDKDF (reference sequence). Trimming cost V 8 bases and J 3 bases, with 8 bases left between them. The CDR3 here is CATGQFNQPQHF. The CDR3, as DNA: TGTGCCACCGGACAGTTCAATCAGCCCCAGCATTTT.

This chain links TRBV5-1 with TRBJ2-1; TRBD2 matches at 13 bases. The ends lost 4 bases at V and 8 bases at J; junction bases unmatched: 6. The CDR3 runs to 15 residues. The germline V gene encodes CDR1 SGHRS and CDR2 YFSETQ. The CDR3 sequence: CASSTGTSGIDEQFF. The CDR3 DNA reads TGCGCCAGCAGCACAGGGACTAGCGGGATTGATGAGCAGTTCTTC.

The table lists this clone with a few counts. The chain carries TRBV19 and TRBJ1-5; TRBD1 agrees at 8 bases. There are 17 residues in the CDR3. V gave up 2 bases and J gave up 2 bases; unmatched junction bases: 8. Germline-derived CDR1 and CDR2 are LNHDA and SQIVND (reference sequence). CDR3 coding DNA: TGTGCCAGTAGTATAATCCAGGGGGCGACGGGCAATCAGCCCCAGCATTTT. Protein: CASSIIQGATGNQPQHF.